This T cell receptor (beta chain) was captured by sequencing in a study of shared clonotypes between healthy human individuals. V lost 6 bases, J lost 5 bases, and 17 bases lay in between. CDR1 and CDR2 (germline): MNHEY, SVGAGI. The CDR3 runs to 14 residues. Running of the assay took place at deep level. The protocol was immunoSEQ multiplex PCR, while the TCRdb copy is restricted to in-frame clones and leaves out a portion. The sample lists more than 2 million clones, roughly 95% seen once, with roughly 1% in the top ten. Naive CD8 cells comprised CD45RO-negative, CCR7-positively selected cells, excluding terminally differentiated effector memory CD45RA+ cells. The study, taken as a whole, reports: Clonotype sharing among donors was thought likely to change with sequencing depth.

About this clone itself: Its cognate antigen is unknown.

This TCR was sampled from a man aged 18-30 years in good health. The chain combines TRBV6-5 with TRBJ2-7, with TRBD2 as a possible D gene (5 bases). Sequencing was performed on naive CD8+ T cells sorted from blood. Here the CDR3 DNA reads TGTGCCAGCAGCATAAGTGGGGAGTCCCACGAGCAGTACTTC. It yields the protein CASSISGESHEQYF.